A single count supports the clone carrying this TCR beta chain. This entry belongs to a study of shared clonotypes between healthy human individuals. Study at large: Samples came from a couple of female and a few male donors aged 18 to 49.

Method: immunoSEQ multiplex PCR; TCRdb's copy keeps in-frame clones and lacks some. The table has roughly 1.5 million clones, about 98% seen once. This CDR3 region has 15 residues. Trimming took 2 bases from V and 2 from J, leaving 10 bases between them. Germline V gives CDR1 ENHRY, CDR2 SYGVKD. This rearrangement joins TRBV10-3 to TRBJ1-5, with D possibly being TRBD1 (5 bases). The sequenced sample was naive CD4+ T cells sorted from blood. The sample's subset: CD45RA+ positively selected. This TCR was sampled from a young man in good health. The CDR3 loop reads CAISEGGYGNQPQHF. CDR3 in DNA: TGTGCCATCAGTGAGGGGGGGTATGGCAATCAGCCCCAGCATTTT.